The 8 T cell receptor beta chains in this list originate from one sample, sequenced in a study of beta chain features in type 1 diabetes. Study-level points and caveats: Among all four CD4+ subsets, Type 1 diabetes patients had TCRB CDR3s that were moderately but significantly shorter.

Their antigens remain unidentified. Of the isolated RNA, all was reverse transcribed, and so the sequenced material was expressed TCRB transcripts. Sequenced by immunoSEQ multiplex PCR; TCRdb stores in-frame clones only, minus some. In the table there are 500,000 to 850,000 clones, over 12% of which are singletons. The sample consisted of naive CD4+ T cells from blood. Receptors originate from a man aged 18 to 29 with type 1 diabetes.

For this clone: Additional DNA sequences in this sample encode the identical CDR3. V usage is TRBV19 and J usage is TRBJ2-6; TRBD1 matches 7 bases. The CDR3 loop spans 14 amino acids. J gave up 4 bases and V 7 bases, and 4 bases lay outside the gene matches. Germline CDR1 is LNHDA and CDR2 is SQIVND (reference sequence). CDR3 loop: CASTDRAGANVLTF. CDR3 nucleotides: TGTGCCAGTACTGACAGGGCCGGGGCCAACGTCCTGACTTTC.

V is TRBV9 and J is TRBJ1-5; the D is unclear. The CDR3 consists of 15 residues. V lost 5 bases, J lost 3 bases, and 15 bases lay in between. The germline CDR1 and CDR2 sequences are SGDLS and YYNGEE. The CDR3 reads CASSPFGRPNQPQHF. The CDR3 DNA reads TGTGCCAGCAGTCCCTTTGGCCGACCCAATCAGCCCCAGCATTTT.

This clone has only a few counts. The V and J genes are TRBV7-2 and TRBJ1-2, with D unclear. V was cut by 11 bases and J by 0 bases, with 16 bases left in between. Germline CDR1 SGHTA, CDR2 FQGNSA. The CDR3 is made up of 14 amino acids. CDR3 nucleotide sequence: TGTGCCGGAGCCCCCGCGCTAGCTAACTATGGCTACACCTTC. Translation gives CAGAPALANYGYTF.

This clone was seen a handful of times. This chain connects TRBV30 to TRBJ2-3; no clear D. Germline CDR1 and CDR2: GTSNPN and SVGIG (reference sequence). The CDR3 runs 12 residues. Trimming shortened V by 0 bases and J by 5 bases, and 6 bases separated the two germline ends. The CDR3 is CAWSVNRDTQYF. Written as DNA, the CDR3 is TGTGCCTGGAGTGTAAACAGAGATACGCAGTATTTT.

The rearrangement uses TRBV11-2 and TRBJ2-2; D gene ambiguous. In germline, CDR1 is SGHAT, CDR2 FQNNGV. There are 13 residues in the CDR3. Trimming left V 5 bases short and J 5 bases short, with 9 bases between. Here the CDR3 DNA reads TGTGCCAGCAGCCGACACGAGACCGGGGAGCTGTTTTTT. It translates to CASSRHETGELFF.

In its sample, this clone was seen a few times. V usage is TRBV7-9 and J usage is TRBJ2-1; maybe TRBD2 (6 bases). This CDR3 is built from 16 residues. Deletions cut 6 bases from V and 2 bases from J, with 17 bases between. Germline values: CDR1 SEHNR, CDR2 FQNEAQ (reference sequence). In DNA form, the CDR3 reads TGTGCCAGCAGATCTCCCGGGCGGGGTCCCTACAATGAGCAGTTCTTC. Translation: CASRSPGRGPYNEQFF.

Only a few counts were recorded for this clone. The rearrangement joins TRBV4-3 to TRBJ2-6; D not certain. V lost 0 bases and J lost 1, with 13 bases in between. The CDR3 is made up of 18 amino acids. Germline V lookup: CDR1 LGHNA, CDR2 YSLEER. The CDR3, as DNA: TGCGCCAGCAGCCAAGATTGGGTTCTCGGGTCTGGGGCCAACGTCCTGACTTTC. Residues: CASSQDWVLGSGANVLTF.

The rearrangement links TRBV11-2 to TRBJ2-1; 7 bases line up with TRBD2. The V segment lost 5 bases and the J segment 0 bases; nucleotides outside the gene matches: 7. The germline CDR1 and CDR2 sequences are SGHAT and FQNNGV. This CDR3 is built from 16 residues. The DNA for the CDR3 is TGTGCCAGCAGCCCGCAAGCGGGGCTCTCCTACAATGAGCAGTTCTTC. This sequence encodes CASSPQAGLSYNEQFF. Full variable domain (remainder filled in from reference TRBV11-2 and TRBJ2-1): EAGVAQSPRYKIIEKRQSVAFWCNPISGHATLYWYQQILGQGPKLLIQFQNNGVVDDSQLPKDRFSAERLKGVDSTLKIQPAKLEDSAVYLCASSPQAGLSYNEQFFGPGTRLTVL.